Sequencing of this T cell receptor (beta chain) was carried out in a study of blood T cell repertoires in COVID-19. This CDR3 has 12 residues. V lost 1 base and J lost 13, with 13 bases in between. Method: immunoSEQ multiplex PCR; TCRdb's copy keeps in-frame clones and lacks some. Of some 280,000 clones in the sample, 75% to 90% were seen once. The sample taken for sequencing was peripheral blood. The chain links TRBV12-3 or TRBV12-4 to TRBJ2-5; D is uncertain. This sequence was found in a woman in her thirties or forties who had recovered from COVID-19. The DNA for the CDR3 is TGTGCCAGCAGTTTAGGTCCCCCCGAGCCGTACTTC. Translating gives CASSLGPPEPYF.